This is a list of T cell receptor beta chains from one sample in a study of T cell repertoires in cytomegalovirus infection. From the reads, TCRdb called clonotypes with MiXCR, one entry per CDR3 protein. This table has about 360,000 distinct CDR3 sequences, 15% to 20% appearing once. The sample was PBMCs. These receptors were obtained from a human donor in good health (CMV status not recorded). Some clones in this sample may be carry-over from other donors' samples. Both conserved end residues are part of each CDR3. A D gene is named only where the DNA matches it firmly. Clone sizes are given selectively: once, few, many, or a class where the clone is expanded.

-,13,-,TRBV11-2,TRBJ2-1,TGTGCCAGCAGGGCGGACTTATACAATGAGCAGTTCTTC,CASRADLYNEQFF
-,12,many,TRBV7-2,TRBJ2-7,TGTGCCAGCAGCTTCCTCCGTTACGAGCAGTACTTC,CASSFLRYEQYF
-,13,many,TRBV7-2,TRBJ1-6,TGTGCCAGCAGCACCCGAAACAATTCACCCCTCCACTTT,CASSTRNNSPLHF
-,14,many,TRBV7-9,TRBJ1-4,TGTGCCAGCAGCTTAGGGGGCGAGGTTGAAAAACTGTTTTTT,CASSLGGEVEKLFF
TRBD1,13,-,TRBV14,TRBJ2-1,TGTGCCAGCCGAAGGACAGGGGTAAATGAGCAGTTCTTC,CASRRTGVNEQFF
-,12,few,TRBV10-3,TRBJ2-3,TGTGCCATCAGTGTCAAGGTAGATACGCAGTATTTT,CAISVKVDTQYF
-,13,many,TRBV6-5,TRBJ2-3,TGTGCCAGCAGCCAGGGGCTCGCAGATACGCAGTATTTT,CASSQGLADTQYF
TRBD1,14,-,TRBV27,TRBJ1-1,TGTGCCAGCAGGGAATGGGACAGAGACACTGAAGCTTTCTTT,CASREWDRDTEAFF
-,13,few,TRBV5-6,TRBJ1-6,TGTGCCAGCACAGCGGGGCCGCATTCACCCCTCCACTTT,CASTAGPHSPLHF
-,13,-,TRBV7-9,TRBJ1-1,TGTGCCAGCAGCTTATCGGCAGAAACTGAAGCTTTCTTT,CASSLSAETEAFF
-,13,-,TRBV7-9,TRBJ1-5,TGTGCCAGCAGCTTATCCTCCAAGCAGCCCCAGCATTTT,CASSLSSKQPQHF
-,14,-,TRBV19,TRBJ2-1,TGTGCGACCAAGGCGCAGGGCGCTTGGCATGAGCAGTTCTTC,CATKAQGAWHEQFF
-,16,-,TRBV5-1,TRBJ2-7,TGCGCCAGCAGCTTGGGGTCCCTAGGATCTGGAGGGGAGCAGTACTTC,CASSLGSLGSGGEQYF
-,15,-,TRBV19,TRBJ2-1,TGTGCCACCAAGGGTATACTAGGACTTAACAATGAGCAGTTCTTC,CATKGILGLNNEQFF
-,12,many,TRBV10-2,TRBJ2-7,TGCGCCAGCAGTGAGTCGGGTGGGGAGCAGTACTTC,CASSESGGEQYF
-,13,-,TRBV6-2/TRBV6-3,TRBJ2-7,TGTGCCAGCAGTGCCTTACCCTCCTACGAGCAGTACTTC,CASSALPSYEQYF
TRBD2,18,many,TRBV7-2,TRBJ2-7,TGTGCCAGCAGCTTATACCTGGGACTAGCGGGAGCCAAGGAAGAGCAGTACTTC,CASSLYLGLAGAKEEQYF
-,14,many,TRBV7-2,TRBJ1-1,TGTGCCAGCAGCAAGAGACAGGTTGGGACTGAAGCTTTCTTT,CASSKRQVGTEAFF
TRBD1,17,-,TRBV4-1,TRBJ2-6,TGCGCCAGCAGCCGTAAGGGACAGGGGCCTTTGGCCAACGTCCTGACTTTC,CASSRKGQGPLANVLTF
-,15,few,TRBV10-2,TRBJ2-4,TGCGCCAGCAGTGAGGTTGACAGGCTCAAAAACATTCAGTACTTC,CASSEVDRLKNIQYF
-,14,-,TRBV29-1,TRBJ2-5,TGCAGCGCCCCCTTGAGCGGTCACCAAGAGACCCAGTACTTC,CSAPLSGHQETQYF
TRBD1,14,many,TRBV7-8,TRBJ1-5,TGTGCCAGCAGCTCCGACAGGGTTAGTCAGCCCCAGCATTTT,CASSSDRVSQPQHF
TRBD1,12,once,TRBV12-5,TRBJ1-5,TGTGTGGACAGGTATAGCAATCAGCCCCAGCATTTT,CVDRYSNQPQHF
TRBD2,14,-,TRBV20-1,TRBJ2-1,TGCAGTGCTAGAGCGAGCGGGGAGGGCAATGAGCAGTTCTTC,CSARASGEGNEQFF
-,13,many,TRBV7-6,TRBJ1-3,TGTGCCAGCAGCGCAGCTATCGGGAACACCATATATTTT,CASSAAIGNTIYF
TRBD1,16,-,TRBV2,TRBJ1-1,TGTGCCAGCACCAAAATGGGACAGGCTTGGAACACTGAAGCTTTCTTT,CASTKMGQAWNTEAFF
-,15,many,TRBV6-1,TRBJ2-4,TGTGCCAGCAGAACGACCAGCCTGGGCAAAAACATTCAGTACTTC,CASRTTSLGKNIQYF
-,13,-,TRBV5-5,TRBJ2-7,TGTGCCAGCAGCCGAATATTGTCGGAGGAGCAGTACTTC,CASSRILSEEQYF
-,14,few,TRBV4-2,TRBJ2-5,TGTGCCAGCAGCCAAGACCTATTATCCGAGACCCAGTACTTC,CASSQDLLSETQYF
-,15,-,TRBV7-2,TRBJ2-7,TGTGCCAGCAGCCGGGGGGCAGGTGGGGGCTACGAGCAGTACTTC,CASSRGAGGGYEQYF
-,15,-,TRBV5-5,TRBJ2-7,TGTGCCAGCAGCCTACTAAGGGATGGGGGGTCCGAGCAGTACTTC,CASSLLRDGGSEQYF
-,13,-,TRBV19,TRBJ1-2,TGTGCCAGTAGTATGAGGACCGTCTATGGCTACACCTTC,CASSMRTVYGYTF
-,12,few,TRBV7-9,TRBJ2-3,TGTGCCAGCAGCCGTGTCGGAGCTACGCAGTATTTT,CASSRVGATQYF
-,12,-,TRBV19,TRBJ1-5,TGTGCCAGTAGTGTGATCAATCAGCCCCAGCATTTT,CASSVINQPQHF
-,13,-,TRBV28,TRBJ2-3,TGTGCCAGCAGCCCAACAGAGTCAGATACGCAGTATTTT,CASSPTESDTQYF
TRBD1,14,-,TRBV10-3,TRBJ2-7,TGTGCCGTTCGGGACAGGGGTAACCTCTACGAGCAGTACTTC,CAVRDRGNLYEQYF
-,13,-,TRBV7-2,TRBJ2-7,TGTGCCAGCAGCCCCGAGAGAGAGGGGGAGCAGTACTTC,CASSPEREGEQYF
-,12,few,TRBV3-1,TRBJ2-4,TGTGCCAGCAGCCAACAGGGATACATTCAGTACTTC,CASSQQGYIQYF
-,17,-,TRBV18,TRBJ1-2,TGTGCCAGCTCACCCGAGTTAGGCGACCCAAGACCCTATGGCTACACCTTC,CASSPELGDPRPYGYTF
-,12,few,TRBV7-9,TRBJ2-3,TGTGCCAGCCACGGGCCTACAGATACGCAGTATTTT,CASHGPTDTQYF